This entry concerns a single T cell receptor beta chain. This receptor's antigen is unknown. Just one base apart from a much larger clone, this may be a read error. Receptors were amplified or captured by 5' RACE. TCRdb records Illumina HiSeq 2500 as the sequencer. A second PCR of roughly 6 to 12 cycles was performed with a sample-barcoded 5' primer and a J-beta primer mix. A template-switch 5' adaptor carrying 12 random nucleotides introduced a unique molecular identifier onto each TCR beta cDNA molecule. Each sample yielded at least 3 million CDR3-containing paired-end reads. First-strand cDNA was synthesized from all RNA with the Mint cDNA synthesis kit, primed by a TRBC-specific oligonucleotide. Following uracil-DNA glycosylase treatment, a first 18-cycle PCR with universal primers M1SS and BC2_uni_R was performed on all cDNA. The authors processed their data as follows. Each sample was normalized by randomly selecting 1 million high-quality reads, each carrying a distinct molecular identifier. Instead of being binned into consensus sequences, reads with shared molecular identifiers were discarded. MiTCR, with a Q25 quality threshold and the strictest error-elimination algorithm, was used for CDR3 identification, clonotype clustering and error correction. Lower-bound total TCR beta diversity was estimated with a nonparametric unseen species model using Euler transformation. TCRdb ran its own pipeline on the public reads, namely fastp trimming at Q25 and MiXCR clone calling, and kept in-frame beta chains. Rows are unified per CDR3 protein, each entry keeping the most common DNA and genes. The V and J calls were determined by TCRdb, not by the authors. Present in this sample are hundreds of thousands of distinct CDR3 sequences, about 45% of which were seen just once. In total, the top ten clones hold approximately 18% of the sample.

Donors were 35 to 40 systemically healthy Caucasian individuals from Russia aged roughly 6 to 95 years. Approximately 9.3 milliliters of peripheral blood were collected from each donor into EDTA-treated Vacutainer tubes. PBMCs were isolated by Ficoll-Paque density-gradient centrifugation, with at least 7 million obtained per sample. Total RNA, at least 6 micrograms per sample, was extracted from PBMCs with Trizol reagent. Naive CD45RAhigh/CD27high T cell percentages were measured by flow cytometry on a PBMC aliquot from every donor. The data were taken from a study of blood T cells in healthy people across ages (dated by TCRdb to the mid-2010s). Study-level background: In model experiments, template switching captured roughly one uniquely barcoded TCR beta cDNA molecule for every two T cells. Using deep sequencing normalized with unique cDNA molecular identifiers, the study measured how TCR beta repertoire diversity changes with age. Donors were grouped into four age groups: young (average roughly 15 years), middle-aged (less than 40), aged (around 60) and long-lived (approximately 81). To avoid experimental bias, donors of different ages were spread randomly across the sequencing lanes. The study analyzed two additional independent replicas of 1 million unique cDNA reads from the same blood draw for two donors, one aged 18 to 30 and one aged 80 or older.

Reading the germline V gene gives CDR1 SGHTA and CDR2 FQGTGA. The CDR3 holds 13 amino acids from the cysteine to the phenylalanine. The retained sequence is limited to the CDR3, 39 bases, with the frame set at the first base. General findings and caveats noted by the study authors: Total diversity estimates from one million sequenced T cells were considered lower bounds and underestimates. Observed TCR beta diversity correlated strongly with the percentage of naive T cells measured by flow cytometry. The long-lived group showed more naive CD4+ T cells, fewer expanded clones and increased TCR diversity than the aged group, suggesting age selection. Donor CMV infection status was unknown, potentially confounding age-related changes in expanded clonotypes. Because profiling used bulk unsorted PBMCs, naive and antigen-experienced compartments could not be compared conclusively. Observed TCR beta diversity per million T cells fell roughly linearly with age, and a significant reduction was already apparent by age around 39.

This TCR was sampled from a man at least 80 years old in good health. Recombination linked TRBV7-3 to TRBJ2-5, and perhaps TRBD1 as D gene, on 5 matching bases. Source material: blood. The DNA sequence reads TGTGCCAGCAGCGAAGGCGGACAAGAGACCCGGTACTTC. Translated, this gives CASSEGGQETRYF.